These 20 T cell receptor beta chains share one sample of origin, sequenced in a study of cytomegalovirus exposure and HLA in healthy donors (dated by TCRdb to about 2017). Libraries were constructed by the immunoSEQ multiplex PCR assay. For the multiplex PCR, a mixture combining 60 forward primers for TCR Vbeta segments and 13 reverse primers for TCR Jbeta segments was used. Held by TCRdb, this immuneACCESS table contains in-frame sequences only and omits some clones. Under half of the omission traces to an unresolved V gene where checked; the cause of the rest is unknown. This sample gives hundreds of thousands of clones in total; around 80% of them show up just once. About a sixth of the sample is in the top ten clones. The sequenced sample was PBMCs. Receptors were obtained from a middle-aged man in good health and CMV-seronegative.

This chain joins TRBV6-1 and TRBJ1-5, with 7 bases matching TRBD1. Germline V gene lookup returns CDR1 MNHNS and CDR2 SASEGT. Germline trimming cut 6 bases from V and 1 base from J; bases unmatched to any gene: 6. The length of the CDR3 is 15 residues. The CDR3 DNA sequence: TGTGCCAGCAGAAAAGACAGGGAAAGCAATCAGCCCCAGCATTTT. It translates to CASRKDRESNQPQHF.

This clone was picked up a small number of times. The chain employs TRBV7-2 and TRBJ2-2; 7 bases fit TRBD1. The CDR3 length is 16 residues. The V gene's germline CDR1 is SGHTA and CDR2 FQGNSA. The V and J ends lost 4 bases and 2 bases, in that order; junction bases with no gene match: 7. The CDR3 region is CASSSTGQTNTGELFF. CDR3 nucleotides: TGTGCCAGCAGCTCTACGGGACAGACAAACACCGGGGAGCTGTTTTTT.

The genes are TRBV27 and TRBJ2-2; D may be TRBD2 (6 bases). V was cut by 4 bases and J by 3 bases, with 9 bases left in between. The CDR3 is made up of 14 amino acids. Germline V CDR1 and CDR2: MNHEY, SMNVEV (reference sequence). The CDR3 protein is CASSYGRHTGELFF. The CDR3 coding sequence is TGTGCCAGCAGTTACGGGAGACACACCGGGGAGCTGTTTTTT.

The CDR3 DNA reads as TGTGCCAGCAGCGTCGGGACAGGGGGCGCCTATGGCTACACCTTC. It is translated as CASSVGTGGAYGYTF. The V and J genes are TRBV9 and TRBJ1-2; 12 nucleotides align to TRBD1. Germline V CDR1 and CDR2: SGDLS, YYNGEE. Losses at the gene ends were 2 bases for V and 4 bases for J; bases not matched to a gene: 3. CDR3 length equals 15 residues.

The chain employs TRBV10-3 and TRBJ2-2, with 8 nucleotides matching TRBD1. Germline V gene data show CDR1 as ENHRY and CDR2 as SYGVKD. The V segment lost 4 bases and the J segment 3 bases; nucleotides outside the gene matches: 10. CDR3 length: 17 residues. CDR3: CAISGPRQGSDTGELFF. The CDR3 DNA reads TGTGCCATCAGTGGGCCTCGACAGGGGTCGGACACCGGGGAGCTGTTTTTT.

In its sample, this clone was seen a few times. The V call is TRBV7-2, the J call TRBJ2-1, with D uncertain. The CDR3 has 15 amino acids. Deletions cut 4 bases from V and 0 bases from J, with 10 bases between. Looked up from germline, CDR1 is SGHTA and CDR2 is FQGNSA. The CDR3 DNA is TGTGCCAGCAGCTCCGACTTTAGCTCCTACAATGAGCAGTTCTTC. Amino acid sequence: CASSSDFSSYNEQFF.

This chain links TRBV11-2 with TRBJ2-2; TRBD2 aligns across 8 bases. V dropped 1 base and J dropped 5; count of bases not matched to a gene: 3. From germline, CDR1 is SGHAT and CDR2 FQNNGV. CDR3 size: 15 residues. For the CDR3, the DNA is TGTGCCAGCAGCTTAGTTCGGGGGGGTACCGGGGAGCTGTTTTTT. Protein: CASSLVRGGTGELFF.

V is TRBV29-1 and J is TRBJ2-1; 8 bases line up with TRBD2. V lost 4 bases, J lost 8 bases, and 7 bases stayed unmatched. Germline CDR1 reads SQVTM; CDR2 reads ANQGSEA. CDR3 length: 13 amino acids. CDR3 amino acids: CSVGGGRYDEQFF. In DNA, the CDR3 is TGCAGCGTTGGAGGCGGGAGGTACGATGAGCAGTTCTTC.

The sample holds one count of this clone. The gene calls are TRBV9 and TRBJ1-5; 7 nucleotides agree with TRBD1. The J segment lost 4 bases and the V segment lost 5 bases, leaving 6 bases of the junction unmatched. This CDR3 has 14 residues. CDR1 is SGDLS and CDR2 is YYNGEE in the germline V gene. The CDR3 nucleotides read TGTGCCAGCAGTTCAGGGGGTAGGAATCAGCCCCAGCATTTT. It yields the protein CASSSGGRNQPQHF.

Only a few counts were recorded for this clone. V and J are TRBV21-1 and TRBJ2-7; TRBD1, the table's D call, lacks a check against the DNA. TRBV21-1 counts as a pseudogene. This CDR3 contains 17 residues. The CDR3 loop reads CASSKRCGREGYYEQYF. The CDR3 DNA is TGTGCCAGCAGCAAAAGGTGTGGCAGGGAAGGGTACTACGAGCAGTACTTC.

The rearrangement joins TRBV4-3 to TRBJ1-1; tentative D call: TRBD1 (5 bases). V was pared by 4 bases and J by 7 bases, with 13 bases between. Germline V lookup: CDR1 LGHNA, CDR2 YSLEER. This CDR3 spans 13 amino acids. CDR3 DNA sequence: TGCGCCAGCAGCCGGGGGGTTCTGGGTGAAGCTTTCTTT. Its translation is CASSRGVLGEAFF.

This chain connects TRBV7-2 to TRBJ2-1, with TRBD2 identical over 9 bases. CDR3 length: 16 amino acids. V dropped 1 base and J dropped 7; count of bases not matched to a gene: 8. CDR1 and CDR2 from the germline V gene are SGHTA and FQGNSA. Here the CDR3 DNA reads TGTGCCAGCAGCTTAGGTCCCGCGGGGGGGCCTAATGAGCAGTTCTTC. Residues: CASSLGPAGGPNEQFF.

The J gene is TRBJ2-1, the V gene TRBV18; D is perhaps TRBD2 (6 bases). Looked up from germline, CDR1 is KGHSH and CDR2 is LQKENI. V was clipped by 3 bases and J by 0 bases, with 9 bases between them. This CDR3 comprises 15 residues. DNA of the CDR3: TGTGCCAGCTCACCGTTAGCGGTCTCCTACAATGAGCAGTTCTTC. This gives the protein CASSPLAVSYNEQFF. The full variable domain, in which reference TRBV18 and TRBJ2-1 provide the parts outside the CDR3, is NAGVMQNPRHLVRRRGQEARLRCSPMKGHSHVYWYRQLPEEGLKFMVYLQKENIIDESGMPKERFSAEFPKEGPSILRIQQVVRGDSAAYFCASSPLAVSYNEQFFGPGTRLTVL.

This clone was seen only once. The chain joins TRBV4-1 to TRBJ2-7, with D tentatively TRBD2 (6 bases). The germline gives CDR1 MGHRA, CDR2 YSYEKL. Between the trimmed V and J ends, which lost 0 bases and 5 bases, there was a span of 20 bases. This CDR3 contains 17 residues. This CDR3 is CASSQDDLGAGRDEQYF. The CDR3 nucleotides are TGCGCCAGCAGCCAAGATGATCTCGGGGCGGGAAGAGACGAGCAGTACTTC.

The V and J genes are TRBV7-6 and TRBJ1-1; D may be TRBD1 (5 bases). CDR3 length: 18 amino acids. V gave up 0 bases and J gave up 1 base, with 18 bases separating them. CDR1 and CDR2 (germline): SGHVS, FNYEAQ. DNA for the CDR3: TGTGCCAGCAGCTTAGCCGAGACAGACAACCGACCGAACACTGAAGCTTTCTTT. This codes for CASSLAETDNRPNTEAFF.

This chain links TRBV13 with TRBJ2-7; 16 nucleotides match TRBD2. Germline V CDR1 and CDR2: PRHDT, FYEKMQ (reference sequence). With V trimmed by 1 base and J by 0 bases, 6 bases remained unmatched. The CDR3 has 19 residues. CDR3 sequence reads: CASSLESGLAGGPSYEQYF. CDR3 nucleotides: TGTGCCAGCAGCTTAGAATCGGGACTAGCGGGAGGGCCCTCCTACGAGCAGTACTTC.

V usage is TRBV13 and J usage is TRBJ1-1; D call uncertain. Trimming stripped 3 bases from V and 4 bases from J, with 9 bases between. The CDR3 is made up of 13 amino acids. CDR1 PRHDT and CDR2 FYEKMQ come from the germline V gene (reference sequence). The DNA of the CDR3 is TGTGCCAGCAGCTTCACCGGGAGCACTGAAGCTTTCTTT. Encoded protein: CASSFTGSTEAFF. Supplemented by reference TRBV13 and TRBJ1-1, the full variable domain reads AAGVIQSPRHLIKEKRETATLKCYPIPRHDTVYWYQQGPGQDPQFLISFYEKMQSDKGSIPDRFSAQQFSDYHSELNMSSLELGDSALYFCASSFTGSTEAFFGQGTRLTVV.

J is TRBJ1-5 and V is TRBV6-4; D gene ambiguous. V lost 2 bases to trimming and J lost 7 bases, with 9 bases between them. Germline V CDR1 and CDR2: MRHNA, SNTAGT. The CDR3 sequence is 13 residues long. The CDR3 loop reads CASSDISGQPQHF. CDR3 DNA: TGTGCCAGCAGTGACATAAGTGGCCAGCCCCAGCATTTT.

The chain is built from TRBV28 and TRBJ2-6; no definite D call. CDR3 length: 13 residues. Trimming shortened V by 6 bases and J by 4 bases, and 7 bases separated the two germline ends. CDR1 is MDHEN, CDR2 SYDVKM, per germline. The CDR3 nucleotides are TGTGCCAGCAGGTCAGTCGGGGCCAACGTCCTGACTTTC. Translating it yields CASRSVGANVLTF.

DNA for the CDR3: TGTGCCAGCAAGTCCCCCAGCGGGAGGGCCGGAGATACGCAGTATTTT. Amino acids: CASKSPSGRAGDTQYF. The chain joins TRBV28 to TRBJ2-3; 10 bases are shared with TRBD2. V shed 7 bases and J 5 bases; nucleotides not matched to a gene: 12. The CDR3 is 16 residues long. Germline V gene sequence: CDR1 MDHEN, CDR2 SYDVKM.